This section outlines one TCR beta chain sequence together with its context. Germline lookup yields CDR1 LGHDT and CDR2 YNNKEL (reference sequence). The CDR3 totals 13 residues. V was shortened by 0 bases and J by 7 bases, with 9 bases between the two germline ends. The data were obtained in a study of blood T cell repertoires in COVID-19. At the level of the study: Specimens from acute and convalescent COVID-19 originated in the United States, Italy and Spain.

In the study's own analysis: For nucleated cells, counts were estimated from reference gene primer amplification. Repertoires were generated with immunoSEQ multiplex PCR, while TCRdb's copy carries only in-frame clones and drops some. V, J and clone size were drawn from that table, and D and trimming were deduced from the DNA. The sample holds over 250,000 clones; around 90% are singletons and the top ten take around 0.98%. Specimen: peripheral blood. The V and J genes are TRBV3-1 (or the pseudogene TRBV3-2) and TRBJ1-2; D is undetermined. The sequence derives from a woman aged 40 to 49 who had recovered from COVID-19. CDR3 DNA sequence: TGTGCCAGCAGCCAAGACGACATAGGTGGCTACACCTTC. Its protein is CASSQDDIGGYTF.